This T cell receptor beta chain is drawn from a study of CD8 T cells in ankylosing spondylitis. Regarding this clonotype: The antigen remains unidentified.

The CDR3 consists of 14 residues. Trimming took 3 bases from V and 5 from J, leaving 14 bases between them. Per germline, CDR1 DFQATT and CDR2 SNEGSKA (reference sequence). Study results and caveats: According to the report, clones linked to the disease were significantly enriched in matched synovial fluid samples taken from ankylosing spondylitis patients. Typical of ankylosing spondylitis blood, it appeared, was a TCR beta motif of eight highly homologous variants. Prior work had noted some motif variants in reactive arthritis blood and synovial fluid.

Molecular-barcoded quantitative 5'-RACE produced these TCR beta libraries. From the 5' RACE reads, TCRdb called clonotypes with MiXCR, one entry per CDR3 protein. The data hold about 240,000 distinct CDR3 sequences, with 20% to 30% observed a single time. The rearrangement links TRBV20-1 to TRBJ2-1; D gene unclear. Input material: blood, either unsorted or a sorted T cell fraction (not recorded which). This TCR came from a male donor with ankylosing spondylitis or in good health (not recorded which). CDR3 coding DNA: TGCAGTGCTAGGCGGTCCGACCACAACAATGAGCAGTTCTTC. Translation gives CSARRSDHNNEQFF.